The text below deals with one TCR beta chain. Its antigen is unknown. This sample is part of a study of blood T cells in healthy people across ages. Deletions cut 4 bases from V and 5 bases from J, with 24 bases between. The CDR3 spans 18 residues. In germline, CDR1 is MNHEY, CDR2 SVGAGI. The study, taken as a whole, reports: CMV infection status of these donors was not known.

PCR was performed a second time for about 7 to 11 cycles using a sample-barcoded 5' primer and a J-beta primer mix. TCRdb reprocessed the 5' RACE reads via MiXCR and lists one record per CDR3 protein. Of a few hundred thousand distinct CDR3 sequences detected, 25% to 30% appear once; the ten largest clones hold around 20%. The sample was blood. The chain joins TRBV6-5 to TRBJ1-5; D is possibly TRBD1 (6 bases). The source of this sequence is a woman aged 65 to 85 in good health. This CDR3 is CASSSPGTPAFGHQPQHF. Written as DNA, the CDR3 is TGTGCCAGCAGTTCGCCCGGGACACCGGCATTCGGGCATCAGCCCCAGCATTTT.